This TCR beta chain was found in a study of PD-1 blockade in classical Hodgkin lymphoma. Study outcomes and limitations: Exclusion removed patients who began nivolumab under 1 year after ASCT.

This clone came up once. Antigen specificity is unknown. Each patient experienced a relapse that followed autologous stem cell transplantation, and brentuximab vedotin exposure varied. Best responses were complete response, partial response or progressive disease. V lost 3 bases and J lost 7, with 21 bases in between. The CDR3 sequence is 16 residues long. Germline loops: CDR1 MNHEY, CDR2 SMNVEV (reference sequence). Assay: immunoSEQ multiplex PCR; the TCRdb copy retains only in-frame clones and omits some. The data contain 98,000 or so clones, around 89% of them singletons. The starting material was peripheral blood mononuclear cells (PBMCs), obtained before the second cycle of nivolumab. This clonotype was sampled from a human donor with classical Hodgkin lymphoma. The chain uses TRBV27 and TRBJ1-2; tentative D call: TRBD1 (5 bases). CDR3 in amino acids: CASSLGDSLFFGGYTF. CDR3 bases: TGTGCCAGCAGTTTGGGAGACAGCCTTTTCTTTGGTGGCTACACCTTC.